Listed below are T cell receptor beta chains from one sample, sequenced in a study of blood T cell repertoires in COVID-19. Using immunoSEQ multiplex PCR, the repertoire was profiled, and TCRdb retains in-frame clones only, with some absent. Of 120,000 to 150,000 clones detected, roughly 79% appear once; the ten largest clones hold roughly 7.7%. Sequencing was performed on peripheral blood. The receptor set was obtained from a human donor with acute or convalescent COVID-19. The donor label of this sample is uncertain. CDR3s include the opening cysteine and the closing phenylalanine or tryptophan. Fields, in order: clone size, J gene, V gene, D gene, CDR3 protein, CDR3 DNA. A D gene is named only where the DNA matches it firmly. Expanded clones are given a class, and other clones once, few, many or no size at all.

. TRBJ1-6 TRBV4-1 TRBD1 CASSPLRGGTDNSPLHF TGCGCCAGCAGCCCCCTTCGAGGGGGCACAGATAATTCACCCCTCCACTTT
. TRBJ1-1 TRBV21-1 . CASSPGWECENTEAFF TGTGCCAGCAGCCCGGGGTGGGAATGTGAGAACACTGAAGCTTTCTTT
once TRBJ1-1 TRBV27 TRBD1 CASSFLQGTNTEAFF TGTGCCAGCAGTTTTCTACAGGGGACAAACACTGAAGCTTTCTTT
few TRBJ1-1 TRBV5-1 . CASSLTGSTEAFF TGCGCCAGCAGCCTAACAGGGTCCACTGAAGCTTTCTTT
. TRBJ2-2 TRBV7-3 TRBD2 CASSPSGERGGELFF TGTGCCAGCAGCCCTAGCGGGGAGCGTGGCGGGGAGCTGTTTTTT
. TRBJ2-7 TRBV7-9 TRBD1 CASSSRRDRGLSYEQYF TGTGCCAGCAGCTCCAGGAGGGACAGGGGTCTCTCCTACGAGCAGTACTTC
. TRBJ2-1 TRBV20-1 . CSASPLAGEQFF TGCAGTGCCAGTCCGCTAGCCGGTGAGCAGTTCTTC
. TRBJ2-7 TRBV6-1 TRBD2 CASSERGLAGSYEQYF TGTGCCAGCAGTGAAAGGGGACTAGCGGGCTCCTACGAGCAGTACTTC
. TRBJ1-2 TRBV5-1 . CASSLGTGSYDGYTF TGCGCCAGCAGCTTGGGAACAGGGTCCTACGATGGCTACACCTTC
. TRBJ1-2 TRBV7-9 TRBD1 CASSPGGEEDGYTF TGTGCCAGCAGCCCAGGGGGCGAGGAGGATGGCTACACCTTC
. TRBJ1-2 TRBV7-9 . CASSWDTSNYGYTF TGTGCCAGCAGCTGGGACACCTCTAACTATGGCTACACCTTC
. TRBJ1-3 TRBV9 . CASSTTSGGNWNSGNTIYF TGTGCCAGCAGCACAACTTCGGGAGGCAATTGGAATTCTGGAAACACCATATATTTT
many TRBJ1-3 TRBV9 TRBD1 CASSANRGSGNTIYF TGTGCCAGCAGCGCGAACAGGGGATCTGGAAACACCATATATTTT
. TRBJ2-5 TRBV19 TRBD1 CASTRTGETQYF TGTGCCAGTACTCGGACAGGAGAGACCCAGTACTTC
. TRBJ1-1 TRBV4-1 . CASSHQGGRMNTEAFF TGCGCCAGCAGCCATCAAGGGGGACGGATGAACACTGAAGCTTTCTTT
. TRBJ1-1 TRBV5-4 . CASSAAGGLDTEAFF TGTGCCAGCAGCGCCGCCGGGGGGCTCGACACTGAAGCTTTCTTT
. TRBJ2-1 TRBV7-3 TRBD2 CASSPSGGAYNEQFF TGTGCCAGCAGCCCTAGCGGGGGGGCCTACAATGAGCAGTTCTTC
. TRBJ2-7 TRBV2 . CASSEGQVSYEQYF TGTGCCAGCAGTGAAGGGCAGGTCTCCTACGAGCAGTACTTC
. TRBJ2-3 TRBV30 . CAWSLAGAPTSTDTQYF TGTGCCTGGAGTTTGGCGGGGGCCCCTACTAGCACAGATACGCAGTATTTT
few TRBJ2-4 TRBV14 TRBD1 CASRGGTGEWAKNIQYF TGTGCCAGCAGAGGGGGGACAGGGGAGTGGGCCAAAAACATTCAGTACTTC
few TRBJ2-1 TRBV5-1 TRBD2 CASSLGGSGGAGNEQFF TGCGCCAGCAGCTTGGGAGGAAGCGGGGGGGCCGGGAATGAGCAGTTCTTC
. TRBJ1-4 TRBV5-6 . CASSSGAANEKLFF TGTGCCAGCAGCTCAGGGGCGGCTAATGAAAAACTGTTTTTT
. TRBJ1-1 TRBV19 . CASSQNTEAFF TGTGCCAGTAGCCAGAACACTGAAGCTTTCTTT
. TRBJ1-6 TRBV12-3/TRBV12-4 . CASSPSGGALHF TGTGCCAGCAGCCCCTCAGGCGGGGCCCTCCACTTT
few TRBJ1-6 TRBV12-3/TRBV12-4 . CASSYQQGRDLHF TGTGCCAGCAGTTACCAACAGGGTCGGGACCTCCACTTT
. TRBJ2-7 TRBV7-9 TRBD1 CASSLLGLGQGREQYF TGTGCCAGCAGCTTGCTGGGCCTTGGACAGGGGCGCGAGCAGTACTTC
. TRBJ1-1 TRBV10-3 TRBD1 CASSRTGDPEAFF TGTGCCTCTTCACGAACAGGGGATCCTGAAGCTTTCTTT
. TRBJ1-5 TRBV4-1 . CASSHATGAQPQHF TGCGCCAGCAGCCACGCCACGGGTGCTCAGCCCCAGCATTTT